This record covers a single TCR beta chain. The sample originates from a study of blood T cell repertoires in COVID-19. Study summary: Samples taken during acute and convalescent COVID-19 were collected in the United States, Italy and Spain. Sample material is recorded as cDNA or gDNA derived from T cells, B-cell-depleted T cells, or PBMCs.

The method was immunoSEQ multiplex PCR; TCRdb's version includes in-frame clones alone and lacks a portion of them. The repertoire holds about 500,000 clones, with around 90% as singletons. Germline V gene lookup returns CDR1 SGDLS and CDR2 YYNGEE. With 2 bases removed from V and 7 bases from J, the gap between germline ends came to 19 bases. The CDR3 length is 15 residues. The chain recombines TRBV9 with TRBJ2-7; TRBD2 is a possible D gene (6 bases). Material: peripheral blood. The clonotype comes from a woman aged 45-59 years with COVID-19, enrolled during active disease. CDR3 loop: CASSVSGTPFREQYF. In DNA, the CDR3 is TGTGCCAGCAGCGTCTCCGGGACTCCGTTCAGGGAGCAGTACTTC.